This record covers a single TCR beta chain. Its antigen is as yet unknown. Germline V gives CDR1 SQVTM, CDR2 ANQGSEA. The CDR3 is 10 residues long. With V trimmed by 6 bases and J by 11 bases, 4 bases remained unmatched. TCRdb's copy holds only in-frame clones and misses some; the assay was immunoSEQ multiplex PCR. The sample has 150,000 or so clones, under 95% seen once. These data belong to a study of T cell responses to AZD1222 COVID-19 vaccine. General study findings and limits: The sample set comprised mostly white British donors with more females, and clonal diversity was possibly underestimated. No repertoire was sampled before or during the peak T cell response, only after it. A rise in Spike-specific TCR breadth and depth followed two AZD1222 doses. Seropositive status at baseline applied to only a handful of AZD1222 recipients.

This clonotype originated in an adult in good health. The chain links TRBV29-1 to TRBJ1-1, with TRBD1 identical over 9 bases. The sample was peripheral blood, taken on day 0 of AZD1222 vaccination. The CDR3 is CSVRDRAAFF. The CDR3 DNA is TGCAGCGTCCGGGACAGGGCGGCTTTCTTT.